These 11 T cell receptor beta chains originate from one sample sequenced in a study of T-cell reconstitution after alpha-beta-depleted transplantation in children. TCRbeta library construction was performed incorporating unique molecular identifiers. TCRdb processed the PCR reads anew with MiXCR; each CDR3 protein has one entry. The sample holds 450,000 to 550,000 distinct CDR3 sequences, about 10% seen once. Specimen: PBMCs, mostly from graft donor cells, collected 180 days after TCRalphabeta/CD19-depleted stem cell transplant. Receptors were obtained from a female patient aged 2-10 years who had a stem cell transplant for aplastic anemia, so the T cells may come from the graft donor.

CDR3 protein: CASSGSTFSYEQYV. Here the CDR3 DNA reads TGTGCCAGCAGTGGGTCGACTTTCTCCTACGAGCAGTACGTC. This rearrangement joins TRBV2 to TRBJ2-7; D ambiguous. This CDR3 is built from 14 residues. V lost 4 bases and J 0 bases, leaving 10 bases between the germline ends. Germline CDR1 and CDR2: SNHLY and FYNNEI.

There are many counts of this clonotype. The chain combines TRBV21-1 with TRBJ2-5; no DNA check was done on the table's D call, TRBD2. TRBV21-1 is designated a pseudogene. The CDR3 spans 15 residues. The CDR3 is CASSKDGRAQETQYF. CDR3 bases: TGTGCCAGCAGCAAAGACGGCAGGGCGCAAGAGACCCAGTACTTC.

This chain connects TRBV24-1 to TRBJ2-3; TRBD1 aligns across 8 bases. The CDR3 runs 14 residues. Germline V gene sequence: CDR1 KGHDR, CDR2 SFDVKD. V trimming: 9 bases; J trimming: 0 bases; junction bases outside the gene matches: 4. The CDR3 sequence is CATAGGPSTDTQYF. In nucleotides, the CDR3 is TGTGCCACCGCAGGGGGCCCTAGCACAGATACGCAGTATTTT.

The V and J genes are TRBV29-1 and TRBJ2-7; D might be TRBD1 or TRBD2, each matching 5 bases. V dropped 6 bases and J dropped 6 bases, with 18 bases sitting between them. Germline CDR1 SQVTM, CDR2 ANQGSEA. CDR3 length: 13 residues. The DNA for the CDR3 is TGCAGCGTGCTACCGGGACCGGCGCGCGAGCAGTACTTC. It specifies CSVLPGPAREQYF.

This sequence joins TRBV5-1 and TRBJ2-2; 7 nucleotides agree with TRBD2. V lost 1 base and J lost 4; bases outside the gene matches: 16. Germline V CDR1 and CDR2: SGHRS, YFSETQ. The CDR3 totals 19 residues. The CDR3 is CASSLSSVAGLESTGELFF. The CDR3 coding sequence is TGCGCCAGCAGCTTGAGTTCGGTGGCAGGACTAGAATCCACCGGGGAGCTGTTTTTT.

This rearrangement joins TRBV7-9 to TRBJ1-5; possible D gene TRBD1, 6 bases. CDR1 and CDR2 from the germline V gene are SEHNR and FQNEAQ (reference sequence). The V end was cut by 1 base, the J end by 0 bases, with 7 bases between. The CDR3 extends over 15 amino acids. In DNA form, the CDR3 reads TGTGCCAGCAGCTTAGGGGACATTAGCAATCAGCCCCAGCATTTT. Translating gives CASSLGDISNQPQHF.

The chain has TRBV5-1 and TRBJ2-1; D unresolved. Germline CDR1 is SGHRS and CDR2 is YFSETQ. The V gene lost 0 bases and the J gene lost 6 bases, with 7 bases spanning the gap. This CDR3 region has 13 residues. The CDR3 DNA reads TGCGCCAGCAGCTTGGCTCCCCTCAATGAGCAGTTCTTC. It codes for CASSLAPLNEQFF.

The gene calls are TRBV5-1 and TRBJ2-3; tentative D call: TRBD2 (6 bases). V was cut by 1 base and J by 4 bases, with 22 bases left in between. CDR3 length: 18 amino acids. Germline assignment: CDR1 SGHRS and CDR2 YFSETQ. CDR3 nucleotide sequence: TGCGCCAGCAGCTTGTGGCCTGGTTGGCGGGAACGGCCAGATACGCAGTATTTT. It encodes CASSLWPGWRERPDTQYF.

This clonotype was counted between two and nine times. The rearrangement uses TRBV12-3 or TRBV12-4 and TRBJ2-2, with D possibly matching TRBD1 (5 bases). Trimming shortened V by 5 bases and J by 5 bases, and 15 bases separated the two germline ends. The CDR3 sequence is 15 residues long. CDR3 nucleotide sequence: TGTGCCAGCAGTGATCTACAGGTTTATACCGGGGAGCTGTTTTTT. It specifies CASSDLQVYTGELFF.

The chain has TRBV9 and TRBJ2-3, with D uncertain. With 2 bases removed from V and 5 bases from J, the gap between germline ends came to 9 bases. CDR1 is SGDLS, CDR2 YYNGEE, per germline. The length of the CDR3 is 13 residues. The chain's CDR3 is CASSVRMGDTQYF. The CDR3 DNA sequence: TGTGCCAGCAGCGTCCGGATGGGAGATACGCAGTATTTT.

V gene TRBV5-1 combines with J gene TRBJ2-1; the D gene could be TRBD1 or TRBD2 (5 bases each). The length of the CDR3 is 13 residues. Deletions cut 4 bases from V and 10 bases from J, with 15 bases between. From germline, CDR1 is SGHRS and CDR2 YFSETQ. The CDR3: CASSRSRGWEQFF. As DNA, the CDR3 is TGCGCCAGCAGCCGCTCACGGGGCTGGGAGCAGTTCTTC.